The clone carrying this T cell receptor beta chain was detected ten times or more. The time point was: patch test 2, 6 weeks after DPC sensitization. Noted treatment: therapeutic diphenylcyclopropenone sensitization with weekly scalp DPC. Alopecia patients, 18 to 70 years old and DPC-suitable, served as donors. TCRdb analysed the RACE reads with MiXCR anew, one entry per CDR3 protein. The sample carries roughly 150,000 distinct CDR3 sequences, approximately 10% recorded once. Germline V CDR1 and CDR2: MNHEY, SVGAGI. The CDR3 sequence is 15 residues long. Trimming removed 2 bases from V and 2 bases from J; junction bases left unmatched: 2. These data belong to a study of human T cells and chemical hapten exposure. The overall study: The study sensitized with 2% DPC on a 2 cm by 2 cm patch of upper inner arm skin.

The receptor was derived from a woman in her forties or fifties with alopecia areata. Some clones in this sample may be carry-over from other donors' samples. Sequenced material: whole blood, taken in connection with sensitization to the hapten diphenylcyclopropenone (DPC). The rearrangement links TRBV6-5 to TRBJ2-1; 8 nucleotides line up with TRBD1. This CDR3 reads CASSYDRGAYNEQFF. CDR3 in DNA: TGTGCCAGCAGTTACGACAGGGGCGCCTACAATGAGCAGTTCTTC.